What follows are 2 T cell receptor beta chains derived from one specimen sequenced in a study of PD-1 blockade in classical Hodgkin lymphoma. Every patient experienced relapse after autologous stem cell transplantation, and brentuximab vedotin exposure varied. The assay was immunoSEQ multiplex PCR, and TCRdb's table has in-frame clones only and misses some. Here the sample spans more than 25,000 clones, under 90% being singletons. This specimen was peripheral blood mononuclear cells (PBMCs), taken at baseline. These receptors were taken from a human donor with classical Hodgkin lymphoma.

This chain uses TRBV4-3 with TRBJ1-3; D is undetermined. Trimming left V 2 bases short and J 3 bases short, with 11 bases between. Per germline, CDR1 LGHNA and CDR2 YSLEER. The CDR3 length is 15 residues. CDR3 loop: CASSQTDGFGNTIYF. As DNA, the CDR3 is TGCGCCAGCAGCCAAACGGACGGCTTTGGAAACACCATATATTTT.

The chain is built from TRBV7-9 and TRBJ1-1; maybe TRBD1 (6 bases). CDR1 and CDR2 from the germline V gene are SEHNR and FQNEAQ (reference sequence). CDR3 size: 15 residues. The V and J ends lost 5 bases and 1 base respectively, with 14 bases between them. CDR3: CASSPFGTTNTEAFF. The DNA of the CDR3 is TGTGCCAGCAGCCCTTTTGGGACAACGAACACTGAAGCTTTCTTT. The whole variable domain, filled in from reference TRBV7-9 and TRBJ1-1, reads DTGVSQNPRHKITKRGQNVTFRCDPISEHNRLYWYRQTLGQGPEFLTYFQNEAQLEKSRLLSDRFSAERPKGSFSTLEIQRTEQGDSAMYLCASSPFGTTNTEAFFGQGTRLTVV.